The T cell receptor (beta chain) described here comes from a study of blood T cell repertoires in COVID-19. Study-wide context: Acute-phase and convalescent COVID-19 samples originated in the United States, Italy and Spain.

This CDR3 comprises 14 residues. Germline values: CDR1 MNHEY, CDR2 SVGAGI. V was cut by 7 bases and J by 1 base, with 13 bases left in between. Participants reported their clinical history, and cohort assignment relied on those reports. Profiled with immunoSEQ multiplex PCR; TCRdb holds only in-frame clones, not every one. The data contain roughly 250,000 clones, around 89% of them singletons. This clone was seen only once. This chain connects TRBV6-5 to TRBJ1-1; D might be TRBD1 (6 bases). The sample consisted of PBMCs or T cells enriched from blood (not recorded which). This TCR derives from a woman under 30 who had recovered from COVID-19. CDR3 sequence: CASTRDTSNTEAFF. CDR3 sequence (DNA): TGTGCCAGCACACGGGACACCTCGAACACTGAAGCTTTCTTT.